The 4 T cell receptor beta chains presented below share a single source sample, sequenced in a study of T cell responses to AZD1222 COVID-19 vaccine. TCRdb's copy holds only in-frame clones and misses some; the assay was immunoSEQ multiplex PCR. The sample carries fewer than 110,000 clones, over 80% recorded once. Source: peripheral blood, taken on day 0 of AZD1222 vaccination. Receptor source: an adult in good health.

This clone was found a few times. V and J are TRBV28 and TRBJ2-1; 9 nucleotides agree with TRBD1. The CDR3 is 17 amino acids. CDR1 and CDR2 from the germline V gene are MDHEN and SYDVKM. V gave up 1 base and J gave up 5 bases; unmatched junction bases: 9. CDR3 loop: CASSLLGQGVSDNEQFF. The CDR3 DNA reads TGTGCCAGCAGTTTATTGGGACAGGGCGTTTCCGACAATGAGCAGTTCTTC.

The chain uses TRBV19 and TRBJ1-6; maybe TRBD1 (6 bases). Germline values: CDR1 LNHDA, CDR2 SQIVND (reference sequence). This CDR3 comprises 14 residues. Between the trimmed V and J ends, which lost 5 bases and 4 bases, there was a span of 9 bases. The CDR3 spells CASSEGEYNSPLHF. The DNA of the CDR3 is TGTGCCAGTAGTGAGGGGGAGTATAATTCACCCCTCCACTTT.

This chain connects TRBV6-6 to TRBJ1-6; 9 bases are a match to TRBD1. With 5 bases clipped from V and 6 bases from J, the junction kept 2 bases outside the gene matches. The CDR3 contains 14 residues. CDR1 and CDR2 (germline): MNHNY, SVGAGI (reference sequence). The CDR3 DNA sequence: TGTGCCAGCAGTGGGACAGGGTTTAATTCACCCCTCCACTTT. Its translation is CASSGTGFNSPLHF.

This clone appeared once. This rearrangement joins TRBV3-1 (or the pseudogene TRBV3-2) to TRBJ2-7, with 7 bases lining up with TRBD2. There are 13 residues in the CDR3. Germline assignment: CDR1 LGHDT and CDR2 YNNKEL (reference sequence). V was clipped by 2 bases and J by 6 bases; unmatched bases: 4. DNA for the CDR3: TGTGCCAGCAGCCAACGGGGGGTCATCGAGCAGTACTTC. It is translated as CASSQRGVIEQYF.